Listed here are 11 T cell receptor beta chains from one sample, sequenced in a study of blood T cell repertoires in COVID-19 (dated by TCRdb to 2020 to 2022). Receptor amplification or capture employed the immunoSEQ multiplex PCR assay. TCRdb re-hosts the immuneACCESS table, in-frame sequences only. Its copies lack some clones; in the studies checked, an unresolved V gene accounts for under half of them, and the cause for the rest is not known. Across this sample there are about 120,000 clones, with just under 85% seen only once. 7.5% of the sample is in the top ten clones. The material sequenced was peripheral blood. These receptor sequences come from a man aged 65 to 85 with active or convalescent COVID-19.

V gene TRBV6-4 combines with J gene TRBJ2-1, with 7 bases matching TRBD1. The CDR3 sequence is 13 residues long. The ends lost 5 bases at V and 7 bases at J; junction bases unmatched: 5. Germline CDR1 MRHNA, CDR2 SNTAGT. The CDR3 loop is CASSRGTENEQFF. The DNA for the CDR3 is TGTGCCAGCAGTAGGGGGACAGAGAATGAGCAGTTCTTC.

The chain has TRBV19 and TRBJ1-1; 7 bases are shared with TRBD1. Trimming at V came to 5 bases and at J to 0 bases, leaving 9 bases not matched to a gene. The V gene's germline CDR1 is LNHDA and CDR2 SQIVND (reference sequence). This CDR3 is built from 16 residues. The CDR3 nucleotides read TGTGCCAGTAGTCCCCGGACAGGAACCATGAACACTGAAGCTTTCTTT. Its protein product is CASSPRTGTMNTEAFF.

The V gene is TRBV29-1, the J gene TRBJ2-5; the match to TRBD1 covers 8 bases. The CDR3 length is 12 residues. After removal of 7 bases from V and 4 bases from J, the junction contained 5 bases not matched to a gene. The germline V gene encodes CDR1 SQVTM and CDR2 ANQGSEA. The CDR3 DNA reads TGCAGCGCTAAAGGACAGGGAGAGACCCAGTACTTC. Protein product: CSAKGQGETQYF.

Concerning this clone: Given a much more abundant clone one base away, this may be a read error. J is TRBJ2-2 and V is TRBV7-8, with D hard to call. This CDR3 comprises 13 residues. Between the trimmed V and J ends, which lost 6 bases and 1 base, there was a span of 6 bases. Germline V CDR1 and CDR2: SGHVS, FQNEAQ. The DNA for the CDR3 is TGTGCCAGCAGACTGGTGAACACCGGGGAGCTGTTTTTT. Translated, it gives CASRLVNTGELFF.

The chain uses TRBV16 and TRBJ1-1; D unresolved. The V end lost 0 bases, the J end lost 6 bases, and 11 bases lay between the germline ends. CDR1 is KGHSY and CDR2 is FQNENV in the germline V gene. This CDR3 has 14 residues. CDR3 DNA sequence: TGTGCCAGCAGCCAATCCCGGACGGGGTCTGAAGCTTTCTTT. It is translated as CASSQSRTGSEAFF.

The J gene is TRBJ1-2, the V gene TRBV19; no clear D gene. CDR1 and CDR2 (germline): LNHDA, SQIVND (reference sequence). This CDR3 contains 13 residues. Trimming left V 5 bases short and J 6 bases short, with 13 bases between. The CDR3 bases are TGTGCCAGTAGTCCCCTCCACAGACATGGCTACACCTTC. It encodes CASSPLHRHGYTF.

The chain recombines TRBV15 with TRBJ2-5; 8 nucleotides align to TRBD1. Germline V gene sequence: CDR1 LNHNV, CDR2 YYDKDF (reference sequence). The ends lost 1 base at V and 5 bases at J; junction bases unmatched: 9. This CDR3 has 16 amino acids. The chain's CDR3 is CATSRATGGTAETQYF. DNA of the CDR3: TGTGCCACCAGCAGAGCCACAGGGGGGACAGCGGAGACCCAGTACTTC.

This clone was counted many times. The V call is TRBV15, the J call TRBJ2-7; 7 bases align to TRBD1. V dropped 5 bases and J dropped 5; count of bases not matched to a gene: 6. In germline, CDR1 is LNHNV, CDR2 YYDKDF (reference sequence). This CDR3 spans 13 amino acids. The CDR3 here is CATSQGDRNEQYF. CDR3 nucleotides: TGTGCCACCAGCCAGGGGGATCGGAACGAGCAGTACTTC.

The chain uses TRBV10-3 and TRBJ1-2; TRBD1 matches at 9 bases. CDR1 and CDR2 (germline): ENHRY, SYGVKD. This CDR3 comprises 15 residues. Trimming at V came to 0 bases and at J to 8 bases, leaving 7 bases not matched to a gene. DNA of the CDR3: TGTGCCATCAGTGAGTCGCAGAGGGACAGGGACGGCTACACCTTC. Amino acid sequence: CAISESQRDRDGYTF.

This clone was counted once. The chain is built from TRBV11-2 and TRBJ1-5; D is unclear. The CDR3 contains 13 residues. The germline CDR1 and CDR2 sequences are SGHAT and FQNNGV. Between the trimmed V and J ends, which lost 5 bases and 6 bases, there was a span of 11 bases. The CDR3 here is CASSTQEGQPQHF. For the CDR3, the DNA is TGTGCCAGCAGCACCCAGGAGGGTCAGCCCCAGCATTTT.

The rearrangement uses TRBV7-6 and TRBJ1-2; D is perhaps TRBD1 (5 bases). Per germline, CDR1 SGHVS and CDR2 FNYEAQ. The CDR3 contains 14 residues. With 5 bases removed from V and 8 bases from J, the gap between germline ends came to 18 bases. CDR3 protein: CASSLTEDPVGYTF. CDR3 nucleotides: TGTGCCAGCAGCCTGACAGAAGATCCGGTAGGCTACACCTTC. Supplemented by reference TRBV7-6 and TRBJ1-2, the full variable domain reads GAGVSQSPRYKVTKRGQDVALRCDPISGHVSLYWYRQALGQGPEFLTYFNYEAQQDKSGLPNDRFSAERPEGSISTLTIQRTEQRDSAMYRCASSLTEDPVGYTFGSGTRLTVV.